Below are 30 T cell receptor beta chains sequenced from a single sample in a study of cytomegalovirus exposure and HLA in healthy donors. The primer mix had 60 Vbeta and 13 Jbeta primers. TCRdb's copy holds only in-frame clones and misses some; the assay was immunoSEQ multiplex PCR. The repertoire holds 90,000 to 130,000 clones, with 55% to 70% as singletons. The sample was PBMCs. The receptor source for this set is a woman aged 30 to 39 in good health and CMV-seronegative.

This clone turned up a few times. The J gene is TRBJ2-7, the V gene TRBV2; 10 bases map to TRBD2. Germline V lookup: CDR1 SNHLY, CDR2 FYNNEI. V lost 4 bases, J lost 0 bases, and 9 bases stayed unmatched. The CDR3 has 17 amino acids. The CDR3 DNA sequence: TGTGCCAGCAGTGCAGGACTAGCGGATGGGAGCTCCTACGAGCAGTACTTC. Translation: CASSAGLADGSSYEQYF.

V usage is TRBV27 and J usage is TRBJ2-2, with D tentatively TRBD1 (6 bases). This CDR3 has 16 amino acids. In germline, CDR1 is MNHEY, CDR2 SMNVEV (reference sequence). The V end was cut by 3 bases, the J end by 0 bases, with 11 bases between. CDR3 sequence reads: CASSFVGATNTGELFF. The CDR3 region has the DNA TGTGCCAGCAGTTTCGTGGGGGCGACGAACACCGGGGAGCTGTTTTTT.

V is TRBV6-1 and J is TRBJ2-1, with TRBD2 matching over 15 bases. V lost 3 bases to trimming and J lost 9 bases; unmatched junction nucleotides: 6. Germline CDR1 and CDR2: MNHNS and SASEGT. The CDR3 runs 16 residues. As DNA, the CDR3 is TGTGCCAGCAGTGATCCGGGACTAGCGGGAGGATCTGAGCAGTTCTTC. As protein: CASSDPGLAGGSEQFF.

This clone was seen just once. This chain connects TRBV10-3 to TRBJ2-7; TRBD2 aligns across 14 bases. The CDR3 runs to 15 residues. Trimming cost V 7 bases and J 0 bases; bases outside gene matches: 2. The germline gives CDR1 ENHRY, CDR2 SYGVKD. The CDR3 sequence: CAIKGTSGSSYEQYF. For the CDR3, the DNA is TGTGCCATCAAAGGGACTAGCGGGAGCTCCTACGAGCAGTACTTC.

A few counts support this clone. V gene TRBV27 combines with J gene TRBJ1-6; no clear D. CDR3 size: 15 residues. The V and J ends lost 6 bases and 5 bases respectively, with 14 bases between them. The V gene's germline CDR1 is MNHEY and CDR2 SMNVEV (reference sequence). CDR3 DNA sequence: TGTGCCAGCAGGCTTCGGAGGGATAATAATTCACCCCTCCACTTT. Its protein is CASRLRRDNNSPLHF.

J is TRBJ2-2 and V is TRBV6-5, with D maybe TRBD2 (7 bases). Germline CDR1 MNHEY, CDR2 SVGAGI. Deletions cut 2 bases from V and 4 bases from J, with 14 bases between. The CDR3 runs 16 residues. Here the CDR3 DNA reads TGTGCCAGCAGTTACGGGGGGAGGGGGAGCACCGGGGAGCTGTTTTTT. This sequence encodes CASSYGGRGSTGELFF.

This chain uses TRBV5-4 with TRBJ2-1, with 16 bases fitting TRBD2. Germline V gene sequence: CDR1 SGHNT, CDR2 YYREEE (reference sequence). V trimming: 4 bases; J trimming: 9 bases; junction bases outside the gene matches: 7. CDR3 length: 16 amino acids. The CDR3 DNA reads TGTGCCAGCAGCCCCGGGACTAGCGGGAGGGATGGTGAGCAGTTCTTC. This sequence encodes CASSPGTSGRDGEQFF. Variable domain in full (rest from reference TRBV5-4 and TRBJ2-1): ETGVTQSPTHLIKTRGQQVTLRCSSQSGHNTVSWYQQALGQGPQFIFQYYREEENGRGNFPPRFSGLQFPNYSSELNVNALELDDSALYLCASSPGTSGRDGEQFFGPGTRLTVL.

The chain employs TRBV7-8 and TRBJ2-3, with TRBD2 identical over 7 bases. V lost 0 bases and J lost 0; bases outside the gene matches: 3. The CDR3 runs to 16 residues. Germline V gene data show CDR1 as SGHVS and CDR2 as FQNEAQ. The chain's CDR3 is CASSLASGTSTDTQYF. CDR3 DNA sequence: TGTGCCAGCAGCTTAGCGAGCGGGACTAGCACAGATACGCAGTATTTT. Based on the CDR3 plus reference TRBV7-8 and TRBJ2-3, the full variable domain is GAGVSQSPRYKVAKRGQDVALRCDPISGHVSLFWYQQALGQGPEFLTYFQNEAQLDKSGLPSDRFFAERPEGSVSTLKIQRTQQEDSAVYLCASSLASGTSTDTQYFGPGTRLTVL.

The sample holds a few counts of this clone. This chain links TRBV2 with TRBJ1-6, with D uncertain. Trimming shortened V by 7 bases and J by 6 bases, and 13 bases separated the two germline ends. CDR1 and CDR2 (germline): SNHLY, FYNNEI. The CDR3 runs to 14 residues. CDR3 amino acids: CASNGRVLNSPLHF. The DNA of the CDR3 is TGTGCCAGCAATGGGAGAGTGCTTAATTCACCCCTCCACTTT.

The V call is TRBV28, the J call TRBJ2-7; 9 bases match TRBD1. CDR1 is MDHEN, CDR2 SYDVKM, per germline. With 5 bases clipped from V and 0 bases from J, the junction kept 17 bases outside the gene matches. CDR3 size: 19 residues. In DNA, the CDR3 is TGTGCCAGCAGTCCGATATGGGCCCTGACAGGGGGATTCTCCTACGAGCAGTACTTC. It encodes CASSPIWALTGGFSYEQYF. Based on the CDR3 plus reference TRBV28 and TRBJ2-7, the full variable domain is DVKVTQSSRYLVKRTGEKVFLECVQDMDHENMFWYRQDPGLGLRLIYFSYDVKMKEKGDIPEGYSVSREKKERFSLILESASTNQTSMYLCASSPIWALTGGFSYEQYFGPGTRLTVT.

The chain joins TRBV19 to TRBJ2-1; TRBD1 matches 10 bases. From germline, CDR1 is LNHDA and CDR2 SQIVND (reference sequence). V was clipped by 6 bases and J by 2 bases; unmatched bases: 4. CDR3 length: 15 amino acids. CDR3 coding DNA: TGTGCCAGTAGCACCGGGACAGGGGCCTACAATGAGCAGTTCTTC. It is translated as CASSTGTGAYNEQFF.

This clone occurred once. The V call is TRBV6-6, the J call TRBJ1-5; 9 nucleotides line up with TRBD1. CDR1 and CDR2 from the germline V gene are MNHNY and SVGAGI (reference sequence). CDR3 length: 14 amino acids. The trim removed 10 bases at V and 2 bases at J, leaving 6 bases unmatched. This chain's CDR3 is CATADRGRNQPQHF. For the CDR3, the DNA is TGTGCCACCGCGGACAGGGGTCGCAATCAGCCCCAGCATTTT.

J is TRBJ1-2 and V is TRBV28; 11 nucleotides match TRBD1. The junction had 13 bases not matched to a gene; V was cut back by 5 bases and J by 5 bases. Germline V gives CDR1 MDHEN, CDR2 SYDVKM. This CDR3 has 17 residues. CDR3 in DNA: TGTGCCAGCAGTCCCCGGACAGGGGGCCGGATCGGGTATGGCTACACCTTC. Its protein is CASSPRTGGRIGYGYTF.

The sample holds a few counts of this clone. This chain connects TRBV28 to TRBJ2-1; 7 bases fit TRBD2. The CDR3 runs 12 residues. CDR1 MDHEN and CDR2 SYDVKM come from the germline V gene. The V gene end was trimmed by 4 bases and the J gene end by 12 bases; junction bases not matched to a gene: 6. The CDR3 DNA reads TGTGCCAGCAGTTCAAGCGGGAAAGGGCAGTTCTTC. It is translated as CASSSSGKGQFF.

This sequence joins TRBV6-1 and TRBJ1-1, with D unclear. From germline, CDR1 is MNHNS and CDR2 SASEGT. Between the trimmed V and J ends, which lost 7 bases and 2 bases, there was a span of 8 bases. The CDR3 spans 12 residues. CDR3 sequence reads: CASTYLNTEAFF. Written as DNA, the CDR3 is TGTGCCAGCACCTACCTAAACACTGAAGCTTTCTTT.

This chain joins TRBV27 and TRBJ1-2; D gene uncertain. V was pared by 4 bases and J by 0 bases, with 6 bases between. The CDR3 runs 13 residues. Per the germline V gene, CDR1 is MNHEY and CDR2 is SMNVEV (reference sequence). Here the CDR3 reads CASSWGANYGYTF. Written as DNA, the CDR3 is TGTGCCAGCAGTTGGGGAGCTAACTATGGCTACACCTTC.

The chain joins TRBV19 to TRBJ1-1, with 9 bases aligning to TRBD1. Unmatched junction bases numbered 7, after V lost 5 bases and J lost 6 bases. This CDR3 is 14 amino acids long. Germline-derived CDR1 and CDR2 are LNHDA and SQIVND (reference sequence). CDR3 in DNA: TGTGCCAGTAGTCCGCGGGACAGGGCCCCTGAAGCTTTCTTT. Protein sequence: CASSPRDRAPEAFF.

The chain has TRBV9 and TRBJ2-3; D is perhaps TRBD2 (6 bases). CDR3 length: 16 amino acids. Trimming cost V 1 base and J 1 base, with 13 bases left between them. Germline V gene sequence: CDR1 SGDLS, CDR2 YYNGEE. The DNA for the CDR3 is TGTGCCAGCAGCGTACTCCCGGGACTGCGCACAGATACGCAGTATTTT. As protein: CASSVLPGLRTDTQYF.

V is TRBV11-2 and J is TRBJ2-1; TRBD2 agrees at 8 bases. The V and J ends lost 1 base and 15 bases, in that order; junction bases with no gene match: 11. The CDR3 loop spans 14 amino acids. Germline V gives CDR1 SGHAT, CDR2 FQNNGV. The CDR3: CASSLVREGISLFF. The DNA of the CDR3 is TGTGCCAGCAGCTTAGTACGGGAGGGAATCAGTCTGTTCTTC.

V gene TRBV4-2 combines with J gene TRBJ1-5; 7 bases fit TRBD1. The length of the CDR3 is 15 residues. CDR1 is LGHNA and CDR2 is YNFKEQ in the germline V gene. Trimming cost V 3 bases and J 3 bases; bases outside gene matches: 5. CDR3 nucleotides: TGTGCCAGCAGCCAGACCGGGACAGACAATCAGCCCCAGCATTTT. It encodes CASSQTGTDNQPQHF.

This clone occurred a few times. V is TRBV28 and J is TRBJ1-2, with unresolved D. The V end lost 3 bases, the J end lost 0 bases, and 8 bases lay between the germline ends. CDR1 is MDHEN and CDR2 is SYDVKM in the germline V gene. The CDR3 consists of 14 residues. The CDR3 nucleotides read TGTGCCAGCAGTTTGGGCTCAGCTAACTATGGCTACACCTTC. Protein product: CASSLGSANYGYTF.

The rearrangement joins TRBV6-6 to TRBJ2-7; TRBD1 is a possible D gene (5 bases). CDR1 and CDR2 (germline): MNHNY, SVGAGI (reference sequence). Trimming shortened V by 2 bases and J by 3 bases, and 11 bases separated the two germline ends. CDR3 length equals 14 residues. CDR3 in DNA: TGTGCCAGCAGTTACGCCCTAGGGGACTACGAGCAGTACTTC. This gives the protein CASSYALGDYEQYF.

The chain couples TRBV19 to TRBJ1-3; TRBD1 matches 7 bases. Germline V gene lookup returns CDR1 LNHDA and CDR2 SQIVND (reference sequence). The CDR3 is 15 residues long. The junction had 9 bases not matched to a gene; V was cut back by 5 bases and J by 5 bases. CDR3: CASSPGTAWRNTIYF. The CDR3 nucleotides read TGTGCCAGTAGTCCCGGGACAGCGTGGAGAAACACCATATATTTT.

The chain combines TRBV6-4 with TRBJ2-1, with a tentative D call TRBD1 (5 bases). Trimming cost V 8 bases and J 3 bases, with 17 bases left between them. Germline V gene data show CDR1 as MRHNA and CDR2 as SNTAGT. The CDR3 is 15 residues long. CDR3 coding DNA: TGTGCCAGCCGTCCCCGAGACAGAGACTACAATGAGCAGTTCTTC. Protein: CASRPRDRDYNEQFF.

This clone turned up a few times. V gene TRBV6-4 combines with J gene TRBJ2-7; TRBD2 aligns across 11 bases. The CDR3 sequence is 14 residues long. J gave up 5 bases and V 8 bases, and 8 bases lay outside the gene matches. CDR1 is MRHNA and CDR2 is SNTAGT in the germline V gene. The CDR3 sequence is CASGELAGDDEQYF. The CDR3 nucleotides are TGTGCCAGCGGGGAACTAGCGGGAGACGACGAGCAGTACTTC.

The chain links TRBV6-1 to TRBJ2-3, with 9 positions matching TRBD1. Looked up from germline, CDR1 is MNHNS and CDR2 is SASEGT. Losses at the gene ends were 10 bases for V and 3 bases for J; bases not matched to a gene: 11. The CDR3 has 15 amino acids. CDR3 loop: CATTTGTGTTDTQYF. For the CDR3, the DNA is TGTGCCACCACAACAGGGACAGGGACGACAGATACGCAGTATTTT.

This clone was detected a few times. V and J are TRBV11-3 and TRBJ2-2, with a weak D call TRBD1 (5 bases). V gave up 5 bases and J gave up 6 bases, with 16 bases separating them. Germline CDR1 reads SGHNT; CDR2 reads YENEEA. The CDR3 runs to 15 residues. CDR3 sequence reads: CASSPGEGVAGELFF. The DNA for the CDR3 is TGTGCCAGCAGCCCTGGGGAAGGGGTGGCCGGGGAGCTGTTTTTT.

The rearrangement uses TRBV7-4 and TRBJ2-2, with 9 bases matching TRBD2. With 5 bases clipped from V and 3 bases from J, the junction kept 16 bases outside the gene matches. Germline V gene sequence: CDR1 SGHVT, CDR2 SQSDAQ. The CDR3 is 19 residues long. The CDR3 DNA follows: TGTGCCAGCAGCGGCGGTTGGGCTAGCGGGGAGACCCACACCGGGGAGCTGTTTTTT. Translating gives CASSGGWASGETHTGELFF.

The V call is TRBV11-3, the J call TRBJ2-7, with TRBD1 identical over 8 bases. V lost 11 bases to trimming and J lost 4 bases; unmatched junction nucleotides: 4. CDR1 SGHNT and CDR2 YENEEA come from the germline V gene. The CDR3 loop spans 11 amino acids. This CDR3 reads CAGQGAYEQYF. The DNA for the CDR3 is TGTGCCGGTCAGGGGGCTTACGAGCAGTACTTC.

The table lists this clone with a count of one. V is TRBV6-5 and J is TRBJ2-2; no clear D gene. V lost 10 bases, J lost 1 base, and 7 bases lay in between. Germline values: CDR1 MNHEY, CDR2 SVGAGI. The CDR3 runs to 12 residues. CDR3 protein: CATRQNTGELFF. CDR3 in DNA: TGTGCCACCAGACAGAACACCGGGGAGCTGTTTTTT.